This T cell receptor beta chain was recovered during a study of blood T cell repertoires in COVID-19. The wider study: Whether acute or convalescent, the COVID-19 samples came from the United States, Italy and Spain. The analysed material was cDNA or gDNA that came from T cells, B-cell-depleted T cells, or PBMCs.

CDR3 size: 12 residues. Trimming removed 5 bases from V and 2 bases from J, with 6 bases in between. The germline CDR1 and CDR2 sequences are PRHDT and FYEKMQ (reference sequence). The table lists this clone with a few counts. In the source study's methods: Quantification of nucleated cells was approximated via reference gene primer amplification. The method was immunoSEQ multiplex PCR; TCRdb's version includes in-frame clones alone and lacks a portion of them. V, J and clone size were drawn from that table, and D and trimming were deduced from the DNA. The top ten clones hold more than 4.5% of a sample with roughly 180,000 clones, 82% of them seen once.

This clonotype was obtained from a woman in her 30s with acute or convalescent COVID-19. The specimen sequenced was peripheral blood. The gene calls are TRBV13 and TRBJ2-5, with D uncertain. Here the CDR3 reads CASSKEQETQYF. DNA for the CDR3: TGTGCCAGCAGCAAGGAGCAAGAGACCCAGTACTTC.